This T cell receptor beta chain was retrieved from a study of identical twins. Trimming took 6 bases from V and 0 from J, leaving 11 bases between them. Germline loops: CDR1 SGHTA, CDR2 FQGNSA. The CDR3 runs 15 residues. TCRdb re-analysed the 5' RACE reads in MiXCR, keeping a single row per CDR3 protein. The sample has roughly 630,000 distinct CDR3 sequences, around 7.4% seen once. Separately, the same data were catalogued under a study of yellow fever vaccine responses in identical twins.

The chain employs TRBV7-2 and TRBJ2-2, with D possibly matching TRBD1 (6 bases). The clonotype originates from a young woman in good health. The specimen sequenced was PBMCs. CDR3 protein: CASRDRKPNTGELFF. CDR3 nucleotide sequence: TGTGCCAGCAGGGACAGAAAACCGAACACCGGGGAGCTGTTTTTT.